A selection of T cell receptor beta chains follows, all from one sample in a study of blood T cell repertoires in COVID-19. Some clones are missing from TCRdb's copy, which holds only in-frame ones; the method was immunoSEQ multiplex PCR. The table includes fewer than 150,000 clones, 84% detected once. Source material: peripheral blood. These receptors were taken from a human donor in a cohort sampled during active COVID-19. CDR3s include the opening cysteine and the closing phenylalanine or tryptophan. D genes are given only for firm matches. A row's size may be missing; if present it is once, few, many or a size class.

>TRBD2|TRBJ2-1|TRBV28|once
TGTGCCAGCAGTCGGGGGGGCCGAGAGCAGTTCTTC
CASSRGGREQFF
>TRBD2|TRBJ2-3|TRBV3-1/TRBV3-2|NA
TGTGCCAGCAGCCAGAGCGGGGGGCGGCTCACAGATACGCAGTATTTT
CASSQSGGRLTDTQYF
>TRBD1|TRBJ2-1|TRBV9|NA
TGTGCCAGCAGCCCCCGACAGGGTCGGATGAATGAGCAGTTCTTC
CASSPRQGRMNEQFF
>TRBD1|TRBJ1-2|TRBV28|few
TGTGCCAGCAGTTTGACAGGGGGTGGCAGATCTTATGGCTACACCTTC
CASSLTGGGRSYGYTF
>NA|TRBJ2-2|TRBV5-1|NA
TGCGCCAGCAGCACTGAATTGGCGAACACCGGGGAGCTGTTTTTT
CASSTELANTGELFF
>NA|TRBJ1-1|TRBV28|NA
TGTGCCAGCAGTTTATATGCGGGAACTAACACTGAAGCTTTCTTT
CASSLYAGTNTEAFF
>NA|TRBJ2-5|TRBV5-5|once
TGTGCCAGCAGCTTGTACGGGCAAGAGACCCAGTACTTC
CASSLYGQETQYF
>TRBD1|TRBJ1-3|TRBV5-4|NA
TGTGCCAGCAGCGATCCCGGGACAGGGAACTCTGGAAACACCATATATTTT
CASSDPGTGNSGNTIYF
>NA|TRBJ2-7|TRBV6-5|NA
TGTGCCAGCAGTCCCCAAACAGGGTGGGCCTACGAGCAGTACTTC
CASSPQTGWAYEQYF
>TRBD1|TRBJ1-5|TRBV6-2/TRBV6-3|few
TGTGCCAGCAGTCCCGGACAGGGAGGACAGCCCCAGCATTTT
CASSPGQGGQPQHF
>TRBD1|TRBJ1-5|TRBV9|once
TGTGCCAGCAGCGTAGGACAGGGAGCGGATCAGCCCCAGCATTTT
CASSVGQGADQPQHF
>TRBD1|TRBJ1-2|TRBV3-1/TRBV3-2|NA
TGTGCCAGCAGACCCGACAGGGGTGATGGCTACACCTTC
CASRPDRGDGYTF
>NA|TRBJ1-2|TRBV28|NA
TGTGCCAGCAGTGATCGCGGGGGCTTTAATGGCTACACCTTC
CASSDRGGFNGYTF
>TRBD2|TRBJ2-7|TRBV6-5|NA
TGTGCCAGCAGTTACGGACTAGCGGACACCTACGAGCAGTACTTC
CASSYGLADTYEQYF
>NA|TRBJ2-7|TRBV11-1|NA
TGTGCCAGCAGCCGACGGGACTTGAGCTCCTACGAGCAGTACTTC
CASSRRDLSSYEQYF
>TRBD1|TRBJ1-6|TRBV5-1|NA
TGCGCCAGCAGCTTGGCCGGGACAGGAAGGGATTCACCCCTCCACTTT
CASSLAGTGRDSPLHF
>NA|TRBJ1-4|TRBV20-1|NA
TGCAGTGGGGGGCCGGTGGATAGACTGTTTTTT
CSGGPVDRLFF
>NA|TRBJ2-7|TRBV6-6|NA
TGTGCCAGCAGTTACTCGACAGGGACTCCCTACGAGCAGTACTTC
CASSYSTGTPYEQYF
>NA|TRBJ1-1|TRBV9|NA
TGTGCCAGCAGCGCAGAGACAGTTATGAACACTGAAGCTTTCTTT
CASSAETVMNTEAFF
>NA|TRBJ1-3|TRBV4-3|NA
TGCGCCAGCAGCCTTTTCCCCCAGGGAGGGGCTGGAAACACCATATATTTT
CASSLFPQGGAGNTIYF
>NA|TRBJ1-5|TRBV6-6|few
TGTGCCAGCACCACCGTTCTAAATCAGCCCCAGCATTTT
CASTTVLNQPQHF
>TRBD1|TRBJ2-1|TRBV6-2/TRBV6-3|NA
TGTGCCAGCAGCCCCCGACAGGGGGCTCTTGAGCAGTTCTTC
CASSPRQGALEQFF
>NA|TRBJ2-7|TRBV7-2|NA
TGTGCCAGCAGCTTAGAGAGGATTCCAACCTACGAGCAGTACTTC
CASSLERIPTYEQYF
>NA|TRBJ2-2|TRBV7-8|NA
TGTGCCAGCAGCTTAGTTCCGCGGGGTGCCGCCGGGGAGCTGTTTTTT
CASSLVPRGAAGELFF
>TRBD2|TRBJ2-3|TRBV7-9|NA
TGTGCCAGCAGCTTAATGGGAAGCGGGGGGGCCAGGGATACGCAGTATTTT
CASSLMGSGGARDTQYF
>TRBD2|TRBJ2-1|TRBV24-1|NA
TGTGCCACCAGTGATTTAACCGGAAATCCGGGGACTAGCGGTCAAAGCTCCTACAATGAGCAGTTCTTC
CATSDLTGNPGTSGQSSYNEQFF
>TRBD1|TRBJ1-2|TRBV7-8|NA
TGTGCCAGCGGACTCATAACAGGGGTTAACTATGGCTACACCTTC
CASGLITGVNYGYTF
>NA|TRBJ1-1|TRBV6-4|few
TGTGCCAGCAGTGACACAGACAAGAACACTGAAGCTTTCTTT
CASSDTDKNTEAFF
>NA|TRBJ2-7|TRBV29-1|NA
TGCAGCGTTGCGGGGGTTTACGAGCAGTACTTC
CSVAGVYEQYF
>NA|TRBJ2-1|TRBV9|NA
TGTGCCAGCAGCGTAATAATAGGGAGCGTCAATGAGCAGTTCTTC
CASSVIIGSVNEQFF
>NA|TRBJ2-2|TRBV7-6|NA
TGTGCCAGCAGCTCGGGAGCCGGCTATGTCGGGGAGCTGTTTTTT
CASSSGAGYVGELFF